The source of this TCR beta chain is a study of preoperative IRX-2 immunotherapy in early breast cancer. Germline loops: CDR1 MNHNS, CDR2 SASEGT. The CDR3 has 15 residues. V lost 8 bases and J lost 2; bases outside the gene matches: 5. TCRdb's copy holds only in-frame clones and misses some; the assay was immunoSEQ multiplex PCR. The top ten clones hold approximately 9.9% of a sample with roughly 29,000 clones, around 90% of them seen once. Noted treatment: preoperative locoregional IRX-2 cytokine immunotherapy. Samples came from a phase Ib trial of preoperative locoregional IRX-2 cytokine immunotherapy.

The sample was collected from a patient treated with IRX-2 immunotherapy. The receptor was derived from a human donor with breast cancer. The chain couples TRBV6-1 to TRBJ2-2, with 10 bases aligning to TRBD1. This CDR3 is CASGTGALNTGELFF. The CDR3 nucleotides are TGTGCCAGCGGGACAGGGGCCCTTAACACCGGGGAGCTGTTTTTT.